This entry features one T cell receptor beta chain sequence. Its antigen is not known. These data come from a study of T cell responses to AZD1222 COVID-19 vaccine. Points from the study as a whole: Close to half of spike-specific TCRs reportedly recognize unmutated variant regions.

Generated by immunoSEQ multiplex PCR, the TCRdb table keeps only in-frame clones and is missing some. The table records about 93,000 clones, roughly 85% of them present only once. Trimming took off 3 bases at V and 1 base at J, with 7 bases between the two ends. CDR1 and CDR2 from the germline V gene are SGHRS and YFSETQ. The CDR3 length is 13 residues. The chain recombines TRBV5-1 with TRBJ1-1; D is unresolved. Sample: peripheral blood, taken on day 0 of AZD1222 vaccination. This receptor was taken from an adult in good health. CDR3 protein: CASSSTRNTEAFF. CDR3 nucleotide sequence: TGCGCCAGCAGCTCTACAAGGAACACTGAAGCTTTCTTT. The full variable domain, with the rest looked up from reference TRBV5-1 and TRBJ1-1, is KAGVTQTPRYLIKTRGQQVTLSCSPISGHRSVSWYQQTPGQGLQFLFEYFSETQRNKGNFPGRFSGRQFSNSRSEMNVSTLELGDSALYLCASSSTRNTEAFFGQGTRLTVV.